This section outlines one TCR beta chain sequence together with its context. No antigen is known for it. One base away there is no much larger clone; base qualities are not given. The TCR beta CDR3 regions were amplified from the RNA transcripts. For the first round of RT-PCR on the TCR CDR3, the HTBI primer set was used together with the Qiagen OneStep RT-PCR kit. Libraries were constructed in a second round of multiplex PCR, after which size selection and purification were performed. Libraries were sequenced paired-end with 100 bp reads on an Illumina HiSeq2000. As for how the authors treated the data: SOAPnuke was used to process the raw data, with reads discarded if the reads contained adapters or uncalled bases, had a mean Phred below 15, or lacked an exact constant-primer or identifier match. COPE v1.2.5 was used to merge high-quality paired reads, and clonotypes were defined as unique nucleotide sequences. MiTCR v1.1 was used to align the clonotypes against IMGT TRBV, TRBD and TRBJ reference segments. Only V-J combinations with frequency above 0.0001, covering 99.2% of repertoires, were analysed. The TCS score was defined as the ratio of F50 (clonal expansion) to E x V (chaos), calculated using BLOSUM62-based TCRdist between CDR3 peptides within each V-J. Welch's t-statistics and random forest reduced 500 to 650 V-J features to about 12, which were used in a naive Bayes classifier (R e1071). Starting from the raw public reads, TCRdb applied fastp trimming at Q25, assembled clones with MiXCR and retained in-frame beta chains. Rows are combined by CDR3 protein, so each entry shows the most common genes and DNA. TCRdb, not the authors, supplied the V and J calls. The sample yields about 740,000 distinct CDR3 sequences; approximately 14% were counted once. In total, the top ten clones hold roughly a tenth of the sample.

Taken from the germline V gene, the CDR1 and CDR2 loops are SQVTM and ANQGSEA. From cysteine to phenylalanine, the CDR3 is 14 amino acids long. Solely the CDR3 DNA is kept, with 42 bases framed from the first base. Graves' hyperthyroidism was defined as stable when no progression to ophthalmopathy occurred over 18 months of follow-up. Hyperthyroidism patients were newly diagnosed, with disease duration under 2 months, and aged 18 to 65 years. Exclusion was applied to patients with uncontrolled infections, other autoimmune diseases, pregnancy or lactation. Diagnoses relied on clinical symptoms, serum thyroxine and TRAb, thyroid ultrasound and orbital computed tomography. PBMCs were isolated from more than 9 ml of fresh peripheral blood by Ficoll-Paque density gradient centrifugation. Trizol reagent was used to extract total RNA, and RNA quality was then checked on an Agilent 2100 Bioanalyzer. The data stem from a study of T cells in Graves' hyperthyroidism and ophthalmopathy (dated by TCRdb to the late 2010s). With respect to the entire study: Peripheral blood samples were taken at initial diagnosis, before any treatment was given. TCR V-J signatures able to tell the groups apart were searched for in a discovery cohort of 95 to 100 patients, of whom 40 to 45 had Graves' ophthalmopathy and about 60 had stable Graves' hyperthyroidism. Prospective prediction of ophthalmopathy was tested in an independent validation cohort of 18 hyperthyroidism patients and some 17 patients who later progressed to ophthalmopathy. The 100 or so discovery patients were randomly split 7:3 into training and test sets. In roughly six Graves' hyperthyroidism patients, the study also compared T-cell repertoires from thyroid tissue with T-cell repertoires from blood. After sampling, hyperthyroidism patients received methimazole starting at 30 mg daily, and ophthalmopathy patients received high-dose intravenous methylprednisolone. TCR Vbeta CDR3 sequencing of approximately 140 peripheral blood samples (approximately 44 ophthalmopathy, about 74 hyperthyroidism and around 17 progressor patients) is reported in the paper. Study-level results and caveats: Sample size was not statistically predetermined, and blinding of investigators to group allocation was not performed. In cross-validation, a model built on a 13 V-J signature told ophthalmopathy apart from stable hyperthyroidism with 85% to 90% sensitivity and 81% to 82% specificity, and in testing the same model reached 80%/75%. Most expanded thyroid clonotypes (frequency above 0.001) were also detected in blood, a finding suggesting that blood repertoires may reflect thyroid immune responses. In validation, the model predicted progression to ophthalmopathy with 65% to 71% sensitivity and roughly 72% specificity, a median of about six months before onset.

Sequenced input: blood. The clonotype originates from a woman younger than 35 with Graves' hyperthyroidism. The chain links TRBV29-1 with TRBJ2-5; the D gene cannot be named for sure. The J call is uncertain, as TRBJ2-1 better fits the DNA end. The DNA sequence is TGCAGCGTCCTAACCGGGCCGAACCAAGAGACCCAGTTCTTC. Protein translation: CSVLTGPNQETQFF.